This paragraph covers one T cell receptor (beta chain) sequence. The data originate from a study of blood T cell repertoires in COVID-19. The overall study: Collection of acute and convalescent COVID-19 samples took place in the United States, Italy and Spain. In each case, the material was cDNA or gDNA derived from T cells, B-cell-depleted T cells, or PBMCs.

Original processing notes: Reference gene primer amplification in the assay estimated nucleated cell counts. The assay was immunoSEQ multiplex PCR, and TCRdb's table has in-frame clones only and misses some. The DNA was the basis for D and trimming; V, J and clone size are from that table. The data show roughly 150,000 clones, around 88% seen once. The ends were cut back, 5 bases at V and 0 bases at J, with 13 bases in the middle. Germline V gene sequence: CDR1 SEHNR, CDR2 FQNEAQ (reference sequence). The CDR3 extends over 15 amino acids. The chain links TRBV7-9 to TRBJ1-1; no firm D call. Sequenced sample: peripheral blood. The TCR sequence derives from a human donor in a cohort sampled during active COVID-19. The CDR3 sequence: CASSTRRALNTEAFF. CDR3 bases: TGTGCCAGCAGCACCCGGAGAGCTTTGAACACTGAAGCTTTCTTT.